This T cell receptor (beta chain) was captured by sequencing in a study of OX40 agonist ivuxolimab in advanced cancers. Profiled with immunoSEQ multiplex PCR; TCRdb holds only in-frame clones, not every one. The table shows over 9,000 clones, with roughly 80% occurring only once. Trimming cost V 1 base and J 2 bases, with 12 bases left between them. Germline CDR1 and CDR2: SEHNR and FQNEAQ (reference sequence). The CDR3 sequence is 15 residues long. This specimen was CD4+ or CD8+ T cells sorted from blood, taken in a trial of the OX40 agonist ivuxolimab. The receptor's source is an adult with an advanced solid tumor such as melanoma, head and neck, liver or kidney cancer. This chain joins TRBV7-9 and TRBJ2-7; TRBD1 is a possible D gene (5 bases). In DNA, the CDR3 is TGTGCCAGCAGCTTAGACCCAGGGCACACCTACGAGCAGTACTTC. It codes for CASSLDPGHTYEQYF.